This T cell receptor (beta chain) was profiled in a study of T cells of healthy individuals. In TCRdb, the 5' RACE reads were re-called with MiXCR into one record per CDR3 protein. The sample has 90,000 to 100,000 distinct CDR3 sequences, approximately 15% seen once. The CDR3 contains 15 residues. CDR1 SQVTM and CDR2 ANQGSEA come from the germline V gene. V was pared by 7 bases and J by 7 bases, with 10 bases of the junction left unmatched. In its sample, this clonotype was seen a few times. The V and J genes are TRBV29-1 and TRBJ2-2, with 12 bases lining up with TRBD2. The TCR originated in a human donor in good health. The CDR3 DNA is TGCAGCGCCCAAAGACTAGCGGGAGAGGTCGGGGAGCTGTTTTTT. This encodes CSAQRLAGEVGELFF.